A selection of T cell receptor beta chains follows, all from one sample in a study of vaccination and CD4 T cells after COVID-19. Each CDR3 protein gets one entry after TCRdb re-called the PCR reads with MiXCR. The profile covers under 11,000 distinct CDR3 sequences, with roughly 75% appearing a single time and about 8.1% taken by the ten largest. For these TCRs, the target antigens are not known. Material: CD4+ T cells from blood, cultured in vitro. These receptors were collected from a human donor who had recovered from COVID-19. The CDR3 runs from the conserved cysteine through the conserved F or W. The D gene is left open where the match is weak. For some rows the clone size is stated as once, few or many, or as a class when expanded; others skip it.

TRBV7-2	TRBJ2-3	medium-sized	-	CASSLGGGGPDTQYF	TGTGCCAGCAGCTTAGGGGGAGGCGGACCAGATACGCAGTATTTT
TRBV7-9	TRBJ1-2	-	-	CASSDMGYTF	TGTGCCAGCAGCGACATGGGCTACACCTTC
TRBV19	TRBJ2-2	-	-	CASSIVDSNTGELFF	TGTGCCAGTAGTATTGTGGACAGTAACACCGGGGAGCTGTTTTTT
TRBV7-2	TRBJ2-3	-	TRBD2	CASSLVLAGRDTQYF	TGTGCCAGCAGCTTAGTGCTAGCGGGACGTGATACGCAGTATTTT
TRBV7-2	TRBJ1-1	few	TRBD1	CASSQGQGYTEAFF	TGTGCCAGCAGCCAGGGACAGGGGTACACTGAAGCTTTCTTT
TRBV6-5	TRBJ1-5	-	-	CASSYIDSLSNQPQHF	TGTGCCAGCAGTTACATCGACAGTTTGAGCAATCAGCCCCAGCATTTT
TRBV27	TRBJ2-5	-	TRBD2	CASSRLAKEETQYF	TGTGCCAGCAGTCGACTAGCGAAGGAAGAGACCCAGTACTTC
TRBV20-1	TRBJ2-3	-	-	CSGRQSTDTQYF	TGCAGTGGCAGACAGAGCACAGATACGCAGTATTTT
TRBV3-1	TRBJ1-1	few	TRBD1	CASRGGAEAFF	TGTGCCAGCAGAGGGGGCGCTGAGGCTTTCTTT
TRBV20-1	TRBJ2-3	large	-	CSASWFSLRADTQYF	TGCAGTGCTAGTTGGTTCTCCCTACGAGCAGATACGCAGTATTTT
TRBV19	TRBJ2-5	-	TRBD1	CASSMYRGMETQYF	TGTGCCAGTAGTATGTACAGGGGAATGGAGACCCAGTACTTC
TRBV9	TRBJ1-5	-	-	CASGEIDNQPQHF	TGTGCCAGCGGAGAGATCGACAATCAGCCCCAGCATTTT
TRBV6-1	TRBJ1-2	-	TRBD1	CASSRDRGRGGYTF	TGTGCCAGCAGTCGGGACAGGGGACGGGGTGGCTACACCTTC
TRBV7-2	TRBJ2-2	few	-	CASSLRRATGELFF	TGTGCCAGCAGCTTACGTAGGGCCACCGGGGAGCTGTTTTTT
TRBV6-2/TRBV6-3	TRBJ2-3	once	-	CASSLGRTNTDTQYF	TGTGCCAGCAGCCTGGGACGGACTAACACAGATACGCAGTATTTT
TRBV6-1	TRBJ2-7	-	-	CASSGARAGREQYF	TGTGCCAGCAGTGGAGCCAGGGCAGGGCGGGAGCAGTACTTC
TRBV11-3	TRBJ2-2	few	-	CASSPVQGDRELFF	TGTGCCAGCAGCCCTGTCCAGGGCGACAGGGAGCTGTTTTTT
TRBV28	TRBJ2-7	-	-	CASTQGQGTYEQYF	TGTGCCAGCACCCAGGGGCAGGGTACCTACGAGCAGTACTTC
TRBV7-2	TRBJ2-7	once	TRBD2	CASSSSSGRGSYEQYF	TGTGCCAGCAGCTCGTCAAGCGGGAGGGGATCCTACGAGCAGTACTTC
TRBV28	TRBJ1-4	few	TRBD1	CASSWGTGGEKLFF	TGTGCCAGCAGTTGGGGGACAGGAGGTGAAAAACTGTTTTTT
TRBV19	TRBJ2-1	-	-	CASTPQTAMNNEQFF	TGTGCCAGTACCCCCCAGACAGCAATGAACAATGAGCAGTTCTTC
TRBV7-9	TRBJ1-1	-	TRBD1	CASSPPFNRGLNTEAFF	TGTGCCAGCAGCCCGCCTTTTAACAGGGGCCTCAACACTGAAGCTTTCTTT
TRBV24-1	TRBJ1-5	-	-	CATSDPNQPQHF	TGTGCCACCAGTGACCCCAATCAGCCCCAGCATTTT
TRBV21-1	TRBJ1-5	-	-	CAEADSNQPQHF	TGTGCCGAGGCGGACAGCAATCAGCCCCAGCATTTT
TRBV27	TRBJ2-3	few	TRBD2	CASSSLTSGRRGTQYF	TGTGCCAGCAGTTCTCTGACTAGCGGGAGGCGCGGAACGCAGTATTTT
TRBV7-2	TRBJ2-1	-	-	CASSLMGLRDEQFF	TGTGCCAGCAGCCTTATGGGGCTCAGAGATGAGCAGTTCTTC
TRBV7-9	TRBJ1-1	-	-	CASSLPLAGTEAFF	TGTGCCAGCAGCTTACCCCTGGCGGGCACTGAAGCTTTCTTT
TRBV20-1	TRBJ2-2	-	TRBD1	CSASGQGARTGELFF	TGCAGTGCTAGCGGGCAGGGGGCGCGGACCGGGGAGCTGTTTTTT
TRBV27	TRBJ2-2	-	TRBD2	CASSLSGGGTGELFF	TGTGCCAGCAGTTTATCGGGCGGGGGCACCGGGGAGCTGTTTTTT
TRBV12-3/TRBV12-4	TRBJ1-6	few	-	CASRPDTGYLRDPNNSPLHF	TGTGCCAGCAGGCCCGACACCGGATACCTTCGAGACCCTAATAATTCACCCCTCCACTTT
TRBV11-2	TRBJ2-1	-	TRBD2	CASSFTWTSWNEQFF	TGTGCCAGCAGTTTTACTTGGACTAGCTGGAATGAGCAGTTCTTC